Given below is one T cell receptor beta chain in context. As yet, its antigen is unknown. The V end was cut by 8 bases, the J end by 1 base, with 17 bases between. Germline V lookup: CDR1 LNHDA, CDR2 SQIVND (reference sequence). The CDR3 consists of 15 residues. This specimen belongs to a study of cytomegalovirus exposure and HLA in healthy donors. As for the study in general: The 90 to 150 validation repertoires, a later analysis reported, used the same platform as the 666 first-cohort repertoires.

Study-level points and caveats: In vitro experiments confirmed that a few CMV-associated chains were specific for CMV antigens.

Here immunoSEQ multiplex PCR was the method, and the copy in TCRdb shows in-frame clones only, minus some. The data show 90,000 or so clones, with 85% seen just once and 20% to 25% held by the top ten. Source material: PBMCs. The rearrangement uses TRBV19 and TRBJ1-1, with D perhaps matching TRBD1 (6 bases). The TCR originated in a young man in good health and CMV-seropositive. CDR3 DNA sequence: TGTGCCAGTGTTAACGCCGGGACACCGAACACTGAAGCTTTCTTT. Its protein product is CASVNAGTPNTEAFF.